Following are 25 T cell receptor beta chains from one sample sequenced in a study of blood T cell repertoires in COVID-19 (dated by TCRdb to 2020 to 2021). Library preparation employed the immunoSEQ multiplex PCR assay. Entries here come from immuneACCESS through TCRdb and include only in-frame sequences with V and J called. Some clones fail to appear in such tables; in the studies checked, an unresolved V gene covers under half of the shortfall, and the cause of the remainder is unknown. A total of about 88,000 clones appear in this sample, roughly 91% of them only once. The ten largest account for 5.5% to 8% of the sample. The sequenced sample consisted of peripheral blood. The receptors here all came from a man between 18 and 35 years old with COVID-19, enrolled during active disease.

The rearrangement uses TRBV4-1 and TRBJ2-5, with D possibly being TRBD1 (5 bases). With 0 bases removed from V and 2 bases from J, the gap between germline ends came to 13 bases. There are 16 residues in the CDR3. Germline CDR1 and CDR2: MGHRA and YSYEKL. The CDR3 region is CASSQDPTKGQETQYF. CDR3 nucleotides: TGCGCCAGCAGCCAAGATCCGACAAAGGGGCAAGAGACCCAGTACTTC.

The chain couples TRBV7-2 to TRBJ1-4; a weak D match, TRBD1 (6 bases). There are 14 residues in the CDR3. V was clipped by 5 bases and J by 8 bases, with 15 bases between them. Germline V CDR1 and CDR2: SGHTA, FQGNSA. The CDR3 region is CASSPDAGAEKLFF. The CDR3 nucleotides read TGTGCCAGCAGCCCAGATGCGGGGGCGGAAAAACTGTTTTTT.

J is TRBJ2-5 and V is TRBV10-3; TRBD2 aligns across 11 bases. Germline-derived CDR1 and CDR2 are ENHRY and SYGVKD. CDR3 length equals 15 residues. J gave up 4 bases and V 8 bases, and 9 bases lay outside the gene matches. In DNA form, the CDR3 reads TGTGCCATCTCCTTAGCGGGAGGGCTCCCAGAGACCCAGTACTTC. As protein: CAISLAGGLPETQYF.

V is TRBV10-2 and J is TRBJ2-7, with D perhaps TRBD1 (5 bases). CDR1 and CDR2 from the germline V gene are WSHSY and SAAADI. This CDR3 spans 12 amino acids. Trimming removed 6 bases from V and 4 bases from J, with 10 bases in between. In nucleotides, the CDR3 is TGCGCCAGCAGGGGCGCAGGGTACGAGCAGTACTTC. It codes for CASRGAGYEQYF.

The chain is built from TRBV27 and TRBJ2-7, with TRBD2 matching over 10 bases. Unmatched junction bases numbered 12, after V lost 6 bases and J lost 4 bases. In germline, CDR1 is MNHEY, CDR2 SMNVEV (reference sequence). The CDR3 loop spans 16 amino acids. CDR3 DNA sequence: TGTGCCAGCAGACCCCGGCCTAGCGGGAGTTTTTACGAGCAGTACTTC. It specifies CASRPRPSGSFYEQYF.

The V and J genes are TRBV28 and TRBJ1-5; D unresolved. This CDR3 contains 13 residues. Germline V gene lookup returns CDR1 MDHEN and CDR2 SYDVKM. The germline V and J ends were trimmed by 3 bases and 7 bases, with 10 bases remaining between them. The CDR3 bases are TGTGCCAGCAGTTTCCCCAGTTGGCAGCCCCAGCATTTT. Translation: CASSFPSWQPQHF.

The rearrangement uses TRBV29-1 and TRBJ2-7, with D possibly being TRBD1 (6 bases). Trimming took 7 bases from V and 7 from J, leaving 26 bases between them. Germline V gene sequence: CDR1 SQVTM, CDR2 ANQGSEA. This CDR3 is 15 amino acids long. The CDR3 bases are TGCAGCGGATATAACAGGGTTAGAACCTTCGGGGAGCAGTACTTC. Protein sequence: CSGYNRVRTFGEQYF.

The chain links TRBV4-1 to TRBJ1-5; D remains unclear. Germline values: CDR1 MGHRA, CDR2 YSYEKL. Trimming shortened V by 1 base and J by 2 bases, and 15 bases separated the two germline ends. CDR3 length equals 17 residues. In nucleotides, the CDR3 is TGCGCCAGCAGCCAAGGGGCCACGGCGCGTCGCAATCAGCCCCAGCATTTT. It yields the protein CASSQGATARRNQPQHF.

DNA of the CDR3: TGTGCCATTGGACTAGCGGGAATGGGGGAGCAGTACTTC. It translates to CAIGLAGMGEQYF. The chain links TRBV10-3 to TRBJ2-7; 12 nucleotides align to TRBD2. The germline V gene has CDR1 ENHRY and CDR2 SYGVKD. The CDR3 totals 13 residues. V dropped 9 bases and J dropped 7; count of bases not matched to a gene: 7.

The V call is TRBV7-2, the J call TRBJ1-4, with 8 bases identical to TRBD1. Germline V gene data show CDR1 as SGHTA and CDR2 as FQGNSA. V dropped 0 bases and J dropped 3; count of bases not matched to a gene: 0. The CDR3 is 15 amino acids. The CDR3 nucleotides are TGTGCCAGCAGCTTAGCGGGACAGGCTAATGAAAAACTGTTTTTT. This translates into CASSLAGQANEKLFF.

V gene TRBV5-8 combines with J gene TRBJ1-2, with D perhaps matching TRBD1 (6 bases). The V and J ends lost 0 bases and 7 bases respectively, with 19 bases between them. Germline V gene data show CDR1 as SGHTS and CDR2 as YDEGEE. This CDR3 is 16 amino acids long. The CDR3 is CASSLVRVGGRSGYTF. The CDR3 nucleotides are TGTGCCAGCAGCTTGGTTCGTGTCGGGGGGCGCAGTGGCTACACCTTC. Together with reference TRBV5-8 and TRBJ1-2, the CDR3 gives the full variable domain: EAGVTQSPTHLIKTRGQQATLRCSPISGHTSVYWYQQALGLGLQFLLWYDEGEERNRGNFPPRFSGRQFPNYSSELNVNALELEDSALYLCASSLVRVGGRSGYTFGSGTRLTVV.

The chain combines TRBV6-5 with TRBJ2-4, with D maybe TRBD2 (5 bases). Germline CDR1 MNHEY, CDR2 SVGAGI. The CDR3 is 15 amino acids. V gave up 6 bases and J gave up 4 bases, with 16 bases separating them. Here the CDR3 reads CASSPPGIAKNIQYF. The CDR3 nucleotides are TGTGCCAGCAGCCCGCCGGGGATAGCGAAAAACATTCAGTACTTC.

The chain recombines TRBV12-3 or TRBV12-4 with TRBJ2-1; no firm D call. This CDR3 contains 12 residues. V lost 3 bases and J lost 7, with 7 bases in between. The DNA for the CDR3 is TGTGCCAGCAGTTTGGGCACGAATGAGCAGTTCTTC. Amino acid sequence: CASSLGTNEQFF.

The chain has TRBV5-4 and TRBJ1-1; D is unresolved. V lost 2 bases and J 1 base, leaving 6 bases between the germline ends. CDR3 length: 13 residues. The germline V gene has CDR1 SGHNT and CDR2 YYREEE (reference sequence). The CDR3 sequence is CASSLAGNTEAFF. The CDR3, as DNA: TGTGCCAGCAGCTTAGCAGGGAACACTGAAGCTTTCTTT.

The chain couples TRBV19 to TRBJ2-5; 7 positions agree with TRBD2. Trimming cost V 5 bases and J 3 bases; bases outside gene matches: 9. Per the germline V gene, CDR1 is LNHDA and CDR2 is SQIVND (reference sequence). The CDR3 runs 15 residues. The CDR3 is CASSQRASGEETQYF. The CDR3 nucleotides read TGTGCCAGTAGTCAAAGGGCTAGCGGAGAAGAGACCCAGTACTTC. Variable domain in full (rest from reference TRBV19 and TRBJ2-5): DGGITQSPKYLFRKEGQNVTLSCEQNLNHDAMYWYRQDPGQGLRLIYYSQIVNDFQKGDIAEGYSVSREKKESFPLTVTSAQKNPTAFYLCASSQRASGEETQYFGPGTRLLVL.

The chain combines TRBV20-1 with TRBJ1-2; D might be TRBD1 (5 bases). Germline CDR1 DFQATT, CDR2 SNEGSKA (reference sequence). This CDR3 spans 11 amino acids. The CDR3 protein is CSGQGNYGYTF. As DNA, the CDR3 is TGCAGCGGACAAGGGAACTATGGCTACACCTTC.

V and J are TRBV13 and TRBJ2-3, with 7 bases fitting TRBD1. This CDR3 is built from 15 residues. Germline-derived CDR1 and CDR2 are PRHDT and FYEKMQ (reference sequence). V shed 8 bases and J 6 bases; nucleotides not matched to a gene: 14. CDR3 DNA: TGTGCCAGCGGCGTAGACAGGGTGGAAGTGGATACGCAGTATTTT. This gives the protein CASGVDRVEVDTQYF.

In this sample, this clone turned up once. Germline and junction disagree at one end, which may indicate a read error. The chain is built from TRBV28 and TRBJ1-2, with 9 bases fitting TRBD1. Germline assignment: CDR1 MDHEN and CDR2 SYDVKM. The CDR3 is 13 residues long. The CDR3 nucleotides read TGTGCCAGCAGTCTCTCCCCCTGGGACGGACAGGGGTTC. This encodes CASSLSPWDGQGF.

The genes are TRBV9 and TRBJ2-7; D is perhaps TRBD2 (5 bases). CDR3 length: 13 residues. Trimming shortened V by 4 bases and J by 0 bases, and 8 bases separated the two germline ends. CDR1 is SGDLS, CDR2 YYNGEE, per germline. CDR3 nucleotide sequence: TGTGCCAGCAGCCCACGGGGCTCCTACGAGCAGTACTTC. Translation: CASSPRGSYEQYF.

The chain is built from TRBV4-1 and TRBJ2-7, with D maybe TRBD2 (6 bases). The CDR3 has 17 amino acids. Germline V gene data show CDR1 as MGHRA and CDR2 as YSYEKL. V was clipped by 3 bases and J by 3 bases, with 21 bases between them. CDR3 sequence reads: CASSHATPGLSYYEQYF. The DNA of the CDR3 is TGCGCCAGCAGCCACGCCACCCCCGGACTATCCTACTACGAGCAGTACTTC.

The chain recombines TRBV27 with TRBJ2-3; D gene unclear. Per germline, CDR1 MNHEY and CDR2 SMNVEV (reference sequence). With 6 bases removed from V and 2 bases from J, the gap between germline ends came to 6 bases. CDR3 length: 12 amino acids. CDR3 sequence reads: CASSPNTDTQYF. CDR3 DNA sequence: TGTGCCAGCAGCCCTAACACAGATACGCAGTATTTT.

The genes are TRBV27 and TRBJ1-6, with 9 bases lining up with TRBD1. The CDR3 sequence is 16 residues long. The V and J ends lost 6 bases and 7 bases, in that order; junction bases with no gene match: 10. Germline V CDR1 and CDR2: MNHEY, SMNVEV (reference sequence). Here the CDR3 DNA reads TGTGCCAGCAGCCTGCACAGGGGGCAGGGGAATTCACCCCTCCACTTT. It is translated as CASSLHRGQGNSPLHF.

The chain uses TRBV7-2 and TRBJ2-7; D call uncertain. The CDR3 contains 14 residues. V lost 1 base and J lost 3, with 10 bases in between. In germline, CDR1 is SGHTA, CDR2 FQGNSA. The CDR3 here is CASSLVYPGYEQYF. The CDR3, as DNA: TGTGCCAGCAGCTTAGTATACCCAGGCTACGAGCAGTACTTC.

This rearrangement joins TRBV6-1 to TRBJ2-3, with TRBD2 identical over 9 bases. The CDR3 has 16 amino acids. V lost 2 bases and J lost 2; bases outside the gene matches: 5. The V gene's germline CDR1 is MNHNS and CDR2 SASEGT. CDR3 loop: CASSENGGRATDTQYF. DNA of the CDR3: TGTGCCAGCAGTGAAAATGGCGGGAGGGCCACAGATACGCAGTATTTT.

The CDR3 protein is CASSPPPTGELFF. The CDR3 nucleotides are TGTGCCAGCTCACCACCTCCAACCGGGGAGCTGTTTTTT. The J gene is TRBJ2-2, the V gene TRBV18; no reliable D call. The CDR3 extends over 13 amino acids. The germline V and J ends were trimmed by 0 bases and 5 bases, with 4 bases remaining between them. The germline V gene encodes CDR1 KGHSH and CDR2 LQKENI.